These 9 T cell receptor delta chains came from one sample sequenced in a study of delta chains in infants with herpesvirus infections. TCR cDNA was made from PBMC RNA with gamma- and delta-chain-specific primers. TCRdb used CATT to re-call clones from the RT-PCR reads. The sample lists about 570 delta-chain clones; 45% to 65% were seen once. The specimen comprised peripheral blood, sampled at time point 5 of longitudinal follow-up. These TCRs come from a human donor who was a Ugandan infant, either HIV-exposed or HIV-unexposed (not recorded which).

This clone showed up just a few times. A read error is likely here: a far larger clone is one base away. The CDR3 coding sequence is TGTGCTCTTGGGGAATCAATCCCCTGGCCGCTTATACTGGGGGATACGCGCGGTCTCTCCGATAAACTCATCTTT. Translated, it gives CALGESIPWPLILGDTRGLSDKLIF. The chain recombines TRDV1 with TRDJ1; the match to TRDD3 covers 13 bases. Germline trimming cut 2 bases from V and 3 bases from J; bases unmatched to any gene: 30. Germline values: CDR1 TSWWSYY, CDR2 QGS. The CDR3 extends over 25 amino acids.

By its share, this clone is large. This chain uses TRDV1 with TRDJ1; D is ambiguous. There are 13 residues in the CDR3. Germline V lookup: CDR1 TSWWSYY, CDR2 QGS. Trimming took 4 bases from V and 8 from J, leaving 14 bases between them. Here the CDR3 reads CALGVPEDLKLIF. The CDR3 bases are TGTGCTCTTGGGGTGCCGGAGGATTTAAAACTCATCTTT.

In this sample, this clone is large (0.1 to 1%). The chain is built from TRDV1 and TRDJ1; 11 positions agree with TRDD3. V gave up 4 bases and J gave up 0 bases; unmatched junction bases: 34. CDR1 and CDR2 (germline): TSWWSYY, QGS. This CDR3 region has 26 residues. CDR3 DNA: TGTGCTCTTGGGGCCATCGCGGCGCCTTCCCACAATTACTGGGGGATAGATCCCAGCTACACCGATAAACTCATCTTT. The encoded protein is CALGAIAAPSHNYWGIDPSYTDKLIF.

Points on this clone: A far larger clone differs by one base, so this is likely a read error. V is TRDV1 and J is TRDJ1, with D perhaps matching TRDD2 or TRDD3 (5 bases each). Germline CDR1 and CDR2: TSWWSYY and QGS. The CDR3 contains 18 residues. V was shortened by 5 bases and J by 7 bases, with 29 bases between the two germline ends. CDR3 sequence (DNA): TGTGCTCTTGGGTCCCGTGGGCCCTACGGCTGGGAAAGGGGTAAACTCATCTTT. Encoded protein: CALGSRGPYGWERGKLIF.

As for this clone: It is likely a read error: a sequence one base away is far more abundant. The chain joins TRAV23/DV6 to TRDJ3; TRDD3 matches 7 bases. Trimming at V came to 0 bases and at J to 0 bases, leaving 21 bases not matched to a gene. The CDR3 is made up of 23 amino acids. Germline CDR1 and CDR2: NTAFDY and IRPDVSE (reference sequence). The CDR3 loop reads CAASKEPTGELDESSWDTRQMFF. In nucleotides, the CDR3 is TGTGCAGCAAGCAAGGAACCTACTGGGGAACTGGATGAGTCCTCCTGGGACACCCGACAGATGTTTTTC. The full variable domain, in which reference TRAV23/DV6 and TRDJ3 provide the parts outside the CDR3, is QQQVKQSPQSLIVQKGGISIINCAYENTAFDYFPWYQQFPGKGPALLIAIRPDVSEKKEGRFTISFNKSAKQFSLHIMDSQPGDSATYFCAASKEPTGELDESSWDTRQMFFGTGIKLFVEP.

As to this clone: A far larger clone is a single base away, which makes a read error likely. J is TRDJ1 and V is TRDV1; 8 nucleotides align to TRDD3. The CDR3 totals 17 residues. V was clipped by 9 bases and J by 4 bases; unmatched bases: 19. Germline CDR1 is TSWWSYY and CDR2 is QGS. This CDR3 reads CALGTLGNWGSVDKLIF. For the CDR3, the DNA is TGTGCTCTCGGAACCCTCGGGAACTGGGGGTCCGTCGATAAACTCATCTTT.

Comment on this clone: A far larger clone is a single base away, which makes a read error likely. The V gene is TRDV1, the J gene TRDJ2; 8 nucleotides line up with TRDD3. Trimming removed 2 bases from V and 0 bases from J; junction bases left unmatched: 14. This CDR3 contains 20 residues. Germline V lookup: CDR1 TSWWSYY, CDR2 QGS. This CDR3 is CALGEDPIWGRPPLTAQLFF. For the CDR3, the DNA is TGTGCTCTTGGGGAAGATCCTATCTGGGGGAGACCTCCTTTGACAGCACAACTCTTCTTT.

As for this clone: The likely explanation is a read error, given a far larger clone one base away. The CDR3, as DNA: TGTGCCTGTGACACTCTACTGGGGGATACTTTGACAGTACAACTCTTCTTT. Translating gives CACDTLLGDTLTVQLFF. The chain uses TRDV2 and TRDJ2; 12 bases agree with TRDD3. This CDR3 comprises 17 residues. Germline V gene sequence: CDR1 GEAIGNYY, CDR2 EKD.

In the case of this clone: Since a far larger clone is one base different, this is likely a read error. Other DNA sequences in this specimen translate into the identical CDR3. This chain connects TRDV1 to TRDJ1; tentative D call: TRDD3 (7 bases). Per the germline V gene, CDR1 is TSWWSYY and CDR2 is QGS. This CDR3 contains 21 residues. Trimming stripped 3 bases from V and 1 base from J, with 30 bases between. The DNA for the CDR3 is TGTGCTCTTGGGGAGCCTCAACCTCCTACACTGGGGATCCGCTTCACCGATAAACTCATCTTT. It yields the protein CALGEPQPPTLGIRFTDKLIF.